This entry features one T cell receptor (beta chain) sequence. Time point here: pre-treatment baseline. CDR3 size: 15 residues. CDR1 and CDR2 from the germline V gene are LGHNA and YSLEER. Every bulk PBMC sample received the same 350 ng of DNA. TCRdb's copy holds only in-frame clones and misses some; the assay was immunoSEQ multiplex PCR. The data show about 14,000 clones, with approximately 84% seen just once and 5.5% to 7.5% held by the top ten. These data originate in a study of blood T cell dynamics during melanoma immunotherapy. Study in general: Standard first-line treatment here was pembrolizumab or nivolumab plus ipilimumab in metastatic melanoma.

The chain is built from TRBV4-3 and TRBJ2-7; the D is unclear. TRBJ2-1 explains the end of the DNA better; the J call may be wrong. Sequencing used blood, obtained from a patient treated with checkpoint blockade. The TCR originated in a human donor with melanoma. CDR3: CASSREISSYNEQFF. CDR3 in DNA: TGCGCCAGCAGCCGAGAAATTAGCAGTTACAATGAGCAGTTCTTC.